The subject of this entry is one T cell receptor (beta chain). MiXCR, applied by TCRdb to the 5' RACE reads, yields one record per CDR3 protein. The table includes about 340,000 distinct CDR3 sequences, around 15% detected once. This CDR3 is 15 amino acids long. The V and J ends lost 6 bases and 2 bases respectively, with 13 bases between them. The germline V gene encodes CDR1 MNHEY and CDR2 SMNVEV (reference sequence). The data are from a study of CD8 T cells in ankylosing spondylitis. The sequenced sample was blood, either unsorted or a sorted T cell fraction (not recorded which). The genes are TRBV27 and TRBJ2-2, with a tentative D call TRBD1 (5 bases). The clonotype comes from a male donor with ankylosing spondylitis or in good health (not recorded which). In DNA, the CDR3 is TGTGCCAGCAGGATAGGTCAGGGTAACACCGGGGAGCTGTTTTTT. Amino acid sequence: CASRIGQGNTGELFF.